The 16 T cell receptor beta chains below were found in one sample sequenced in a study of cytomegalovirus exposure and HLA in healthy donors. The PCR contained 60 Vbeta and 13 Jbeta primers. The data were produced by immunoSEQ multiplex PCR, yet TCRdb's version contains in-frame clones alone and is incomplete. This listing includes approximately 38,000 clones. The sample consisted of PBMCs. These receptor sequences come from a man in his forties in good health and CMV-seropositive.

The genes are TRBV11-3 and TRBJ2-4; D gene ambiguous. The length of the CDR3 is 13 residues. Germline V gene lookup returns CDR1 SGHNT and CDR2 YENEEA. V lost 5 bases, J lost 9 bases, and 14 bases lay in between. The CDR3 nucleotides read TGTGCCAGCAGCCCCCTTTCGAGTGGCATTCAGTACTTC. It specifies CASSPLSSGIQYF.

The rearrangement uses TRBV25-1 and TRBJ2-7, with 9 bases fitting TRBD1. This CDR3 region has 13 residues. Per the germline V gene, CDR1 is MGHDK and CDR2 is SYGVNS. The ends lost 6 bases at V and 7 bases at J; junction bases unmatched: 7. In nucleotides, the CDR3 is TGTGCCAGCAGACAGGGGGCGAAAGGGGAGCAGTACTTC. It codes for CASRQGAKGEQYF.

This chain uses TRBV25-1 with TRBJ1-2, with D possibly being TRBD1 (5 bases). The CDR3 is made up of 15 amino acids. The germline gives CDR1 MGHDK, CDR2 SYGVNS. Deletions cut 2 bases from V and 1 base from J, with 11 bases between. The CDR3 protein is CASSEPGWGNYGYTF. The CDR3 DNA reads as TGTGCCAGCAGTGAACCAGGGTGGGGTAACTATGGCTACACCTTC.

The chain joins TRBV13 to TRBJ1-6; tentatively, D is TRBD1 (6 bases). This CDR3 has 15 amino acids. The V end was cut by 4 bases, the J end by 7 bases, with 14 bases between. Per the germline V gene, CDR1 is PRHDT and CDR2 is FYEKMQ (reference sequence). CDR3 sequence reads: CASSSGTRSNSPLHF. Written as DNA, the CDR3 is TGTGCCAGCAGCTCCGGGACAAGAAGCAATTCACCCCTCCACTTT.

The chain links TRBV11-3 to TRBJ1-1; 12 nucleotides agree with TRBD1. CDR3 length: 15 amino acids. V gave up 3 bases and J gave up 4 bases; unmatched junction bases: 3. CDR1 and CDR2 (germline): SGHNT, YENEEA. The chain's CDR3 is CASSLGQGAGTEAFF. In DNA form, the CDR3 reads TGTGCCAGCAGCTTGGGACAGGGGGCCGGCACTGAAGCTTTCTTT.

This chain joins TRBV5-8 and TRBJ1-5; D might be TRBD1 (6 bases). Germline V gene sequence: CDR1 SGHTS, CDR2 YDEGEE. CDR3 size: 17 residues. Trimming removed 4 bases at V and 0 bases at J, with 17 bases between. CDR3 nucleotide sequence: TGTGCCAGCAGCCGCCTGGACAGCAGCCATAGCAATCAGCCCCAGCATTTT. Amino acid sequence: CASSRLDSSHSNQPQHF.

The chain has TRBV5-5 and TRBJ2-1, with TRBD2 identical over 11 bases. The CDR3 loop spans 16 amino acids. Per germline, CDR1 SGHKS and CDR2 YYEKEE (reference sequence). With V trimmed by 1 base and J by 0 bases, 0 bases remained unmatched. CDR3 sequence reads: CASSLTSGSSYNEQFF. DNA of the CDR3: TGTGCCAGCAGCTTGACTAGCGGGAGCTCCTACAATGAGCAGTTCTTC. Drawing the rest from reference TRBV5-5 and TRBJ2-1, the complete variable domain is DAGVTQSPTHLIKTRGQQVTLRCSPISGHKSVSWYQQVLGQGPQFIFQYYEKEERGRGNFPDRFSARQFPNYSSELNVNALLLGDSALYLCASSLTSGSSYNEQFFGPGTRLTVL.

V gene TRBV29-1 combines with J gene TRBJ1-5; D gene ambiguous. Germline CDR1 is SQVTM and CDR2 is ANQGSEA. CDR3 length equals 13 residues. V was shortened by 7 bases and J by 4 bases, with 14 bases between the two germline ends. The CDR3 loop is CSAVFSSNQPQHF. The CDR3 DNA reads TGCAGCGCCGTATTTTCGAGTAATCAGCCCCAGCATTTT.

The V gene is TRBV5-8, the J gene TRBJ1-4; 8 nucleotides line up with TRBD1. The CDR3 spans 16 residues. The V gene's germline CDR1 is SGHTS and CDR2 YDEGEE. V lost 4 bases, J lost 7 bases, and 12 bases stayed unmatched. CDR3 sequence (DNA): TGTGCCAGCAGCCCAGGACAGGGACCCCTAGCTGAAAAACTGTTTTTT. This gives the protein CASSPGQGPLAEKLFF.

The chain employs TRBV19 and TRBJ1-4; 8 nucleotides align to TRBD1. CDR1 and CDR2 from the germline V gene are LNHDA and SQIVND (reference sequence). V shed 3 bases, J shed 8 bases, and the junction held 11 bases outside the gene matches. The CDR3 is 16 residues long. The CDR3 loop is CASSIQRTGNHEKLFF. CDR3 DNA sequence: TGTGCCAGTAGTATCCAAAGGACAGGGAATCACGAAAAACTGTTTTTT. The whole variable domain, filled in from reference TRBV19 and TRBJ1-4, reads DGGITQSPKYLFRKEGQNVTLSCEQNLNHDAMYWYRQDPGQGLRLIYYSQIVNDFQKGDIAEGYSVSREKKESFPLTVTSAQKNPTAFYLCASSIQRTGNHEKLFFGSGTQLSVL.

The V call is TRBV6-5, the J call TRBJ1-2; 7 bases are shared with TRBD1. The length of the CDR3 is 16 residues. Germline CDR1 is MNHEY and CDR2 is SVGAGI. V was clipped by 0 bases and J by 0 bases; unmatched bases: 4. CDR3: CASSYSGRGANYGYTF. The CDR3 DNA is TGTGCCAGCAGTTACTCGGGCAGGGGGGCTAACTATGGCTACACCTTC.

The V and J genes are TRBV28 and TRBJ2-1, with 9 bases matching TRBD1. Per germline, CDR1 MDHEN and CDR2 SYDVKM. V lost 3 bases and J lost 9; bases outside the gene matches: 9. The CDR3 contains 15 residues. This CDR3 is CASSLTPGQGGEQFF. CDR3 bases: TGTGCCAGCAGTTTGACCCCGGGACAGGGAGGTGAGCAGTTCTTC.

The rearrangement joins TRBV18 to TRBJ1-1, with D unresolved. V lost 3 bases and J 0 bases, leaving 5 bases between the germline ends. The germline V gene encodes CDR1 KGHSH and CDR2 LQKENI. The CDR3 consists of 13 residues. The CDR3 bases are TGTGCCAGCTCACCTACAATGAACACTGAAGCTTTCTTT. Its translation is CASSPTMNTEAFF.

This chain links TRBV10-3 with TRBJ1-2; D may be TRBD1 (5 bases). The V and J ends lost 7 bases and 7 bases respectively, with 22 bases between them. Germline loops: CDR1 ENHRY, CDR2 SYGVKD. This CDR3 is 15 amino acids long. The CDR3 DNA reads as TGTGCCATCACCCAGGGCGCCGTCGAGCGGGTTGGCTACACCTTC. Its protein is CAITQGAVERVGYTF.

The chain employs TRBV7-7 and TRBJ2-1; 14 bases map to TRBD2. The germline gives CDR1 SSHAT, CDR2 FNYEAQ (reference sequence). The CDR3 covers 15 residues. CDR3 sequence (DNA): TGTGCTAGCGGACTAGCGGGAGGAGTAACCAATGAGCAGTTCTTC. Its protein product is CASGLAGGVTNEQFF.

The chain recombines TRBV7-9 with TRBJ2-7; 11 nucleotides line up with TRBD2. The CDR3 spans 15 residues. Germline V lookup: CDR1 SEHNR, CDR2 FQNEAQ (reference sequence). Trimming removed 5 bases from V and 7 bases from J; junction bases left unmatched: 10. CDR3 sequence: CASSPRGGTSGEQYF. CDR3 DNA sequence: TGTGCCAGCAGCCCCCGCGGGGGGACTAGCGGAGAGCAGTACTTC. Supplemented by reference TRBV7-9 and TRBJ2-7, the full variable domain reads DTGVSQNPRHKITKRGQNVTFRCDPISEHNRLYWYRQTLGQGPEFLTYFQNEAQLEKSRLLSDRFSAERPKGSFSTLEIQRTEQGDSAMYLCASSPRGGTSGEQYFGPGTRLTVT.